Following are 7 T cell receptor beta chains from one sample sequenced in a study of T cell clones after liver transplantation. Profiled with immunoSEQ multiplex PCR; TCRdb holds only in-frame clones, not every one. Found here are tens of thousands of clones, 70% to 85% of them singletons; the top ten hold approximately 0.43%. Sequenced material: CD4+ T cells from blood, taken almost 47 months after liver transplant. The receptors shown here come from a human patient who received a liver transplant. T cells may partly derive from the graft donor.

The rearrangement joins TRBV7-2 to TRBJ2-5; perhaps TRBD1 as D (6 bases). From germline, CDR1 is SGHTA and CDR2 FQGNSA. The ends were cut back, 4 bases at V and 2 bases at J, with 14 bases in the middle. CDR3 length: 15 amino acids. CDR3 nucleotide sequence: TGTGCCAGCAGCTCTATCGGACAGCCACAAGAGACCCAGTACTTC. Translation gives CASSSIGQPQETQYF.

The sample holds a few counts of this clone. This chain links TRBV14 with TRBJ1-2, with a possible D match to TRBD1 (5 bases). This CDR3 is 16 amino acids long. V lost 0 bases and J 4 bases, leaving 15 bases between the germline ends. Germline CDR1 and CDR2: SGHDN and FVKESK. The CDR3 reads CASSQEGRRRLYGYTF. In nucleotides, the CDR3 is TGTGCCAGCAGCCAAGAGGGGCGCAGGCGCCTCTATGGCTACACCTTC.

J is TRBJ2-1 and V is TRBV5-1; 10 bases fit TRBD2. Trimming removed 0 bases from V and 3 bases from J; junction bases left unmatched: 3. Per the germline V gene, CDR1 is SGHRS and CDR2 is YFSETQ. This CDR3 has 16 residues. CDR3 amino acids: CASSLVGTSVYNEQFF. Here the CDR3 DNA reads TGCGCCAGCAGCTTGGTAGGGACTAGCGTCTACAATGAGCAGTTCTTC.

The rearrangement uses TRBV7-6 and TRBJ2-7; TRBD2 aligns across 7 bases. The V gene's germline CDR1 is SGHVS and CDR2 FNYEAQ. The junction had 6 bases not matched to a gene; V was cut back by 3 bases and J by 4 bases. This CDR3 has 14 amino acids. CDR3 sequence (DNA): TGTGCCAGCAGCTTTCGGGGAGGGGAATACGAGCAGTACTTC. It encodes CASSFRGGEYEQYF.

The chain carries TRBV19 and TRBJ1-2; 9 bases line up with TRBD1. This CDR3 contains 14 residues. V was clipped by 8 bases and J by 5 bases; unmatched bases: 9. The germline gives CDR1 LNHDA, CDR2 SQIVND (reference sequence). The CDR3 region is CASGDRDWWYGYTF. The CDR3 DNA follows: TGTGCCAGTGGGGACAGGGACTGGTGGTATGGCTACACCTTC.

V usage is TRBV5-1 and J usage is TRBJ1-2; D call uncertain. V was trimmed by 0 bases and J by 4 bases, leaving 13 bases between them. The germline V gene encodes CDR1 SGHRS and CDR2 YFSETQ. The CDR3 spans 15 residues. The CDR3 DNA follows: TGCGCCAGCAGCTTGGGCGACAACGCACTCTATGGCTACACCTTC. Its translation is CASSLGDNALYGYTF.

This clone occurred once. The chain is built from TRBV27 and TRBJ1-2; weak D call: TRBD1 (5 bases). The V and J ends lost 5 bases and 1 base respectively, with 8 bases between them. Per the germline V gene, CDR1 is MNHEY and CDR2 is SMNVEV (reference sequence). CDR3 length: 13 residues. The CDR3 loop reads CASSRTNNYGYTF. The CDR3, as DNA: TGTGCCAGCAGTCGGACAAATAACTATGGCTACACCTTC.